This T cell receptor beta chain was sequenced during a study of T cell responses to AZD1222 COVID-19 vaccine. Of note for this clone: Its antigen is unknown.

TCRdb's copy holds only in-frame clones and misses some; the assay was immunoSEQ multiplex PCR. The sample records approximately 100,000 clones, less than 95% being singletons. With V trimmed by 5 bases and J by 4 bases, 5 bases remained unmatched. CDR3 length equals 14 residues. CDR1 and CDR2 from the germline V gene are SGHVS and FNYEAQ. Notes on the study in general: Donors, mostly white British, included more females; clonal diversity was possibly underestimated. Baseline antibody screening turned up just a handful of seropositive AZD1222 recipients. Unmutated regions of variants are reportedly targeted by nearly half of spike-specific TCRs.

Second-dose intervals of approximately 4 or approximately 12 weeks were pooled. The chain uses TRBV7-6 and TRBJ2-5, with TRBD2 matching 9 bases. The sequence came from an adult who received the AZD1222 COVID-19 vaccine. This specimen consisted of peripheral blood, obtained 28 days after the second AZD1222 dose. DNA of the CDR3: TGTGCCAGCAGCCAGCGGGGGGCGGGAGAGACCCAGTACTTC. It encodes CASSQRGAGETQYF.